Sequencing of this T cell receptor (beta chain) was carried out in a study of T cell responses to AZD1222 COVID-19 vaccine (dated by TCRdb to the early 2020s). Study-wide context: AZD1222 recipients given second doses at about 4 weeks or at about 12 weeks were pooled, since spike-specific TCR depth and breadth were not found to differ between the two schedules. A total of under 250 trial participants underwent TCR sequencing, of whom about 200 had received two doses of AZD1222 and approximately 26 had received two doses of the MenACWY control vaccine. Trial participants were enrolled by age into subgroups of 18-55, 56-69 and 70-plus years, and around 140, 26 and 57 TCR-sequenced participants, respectively, were included in these subgroups.

The CDR3 regions of human TCRbeta chains were analyzed by immunosequencing. As for the authors' bioinformatics: TCRs in the repertoires were matched against a reference library of SARS-CoV-2-specific TCRs that had been generated with the MIRA antigen-specificity platform. Breadth was defined as the fraction of unique TCRs that were SARS-CoV-2-associated, and depth was defined as the fraction of total T cells that were SARS-CoV-2-associated. Using the MIRA data, every spike-specific TCR was mapped to the spike region that the TCR reacted to and assigned to either a CD4 or a CD8 class. Log10-transformed breadth and depth values were compared by one-way ANOVA with Sidak's multiple comparisons tests. TCRdb limited this immuneACCESS table to in-frame rearrangements with V and J called. A share of clones is missing; checked studies link under half to unresolved V genes, and the rest is unexplained. D and trimming were read from the DNA, whereas the V and J calls and clone size are those reported in that table. For this sample there are around 180,000 clones; almost 95% appear just once. The top ten clones comprise 7% to 9.5% of the sample.

What the authors observed across the whole study: Most participants were white British and females outnumbered males, and the authors suggested that clonal diversity may have been underestimated. Conclusions about previously exposed vaccinees are limited because only five to seven AZD1222 recipients were SARS-CoV-2 seropositive at baseline. In the small 56-69-year group, the increase in depth fell short of significance, most likely because of low power. No day 14 peak-response samples were available, so repertoires were characterized only after the peak T cell response. Reportedly, almost half of the unique spike-specific TCRs recognized epitopes lying outside the regions that are mutated in the B.1.351 and B.1.1.7 variants. CD4 TCRs associated with the vaccine covered the entire spike protein, and the dominant responses were in regions 160-218 and 743-854. A significant rise in spike-specific TCR breadth and depth was observed after two AZD1222 doses relative to day 0 and relative to MenACWY recipients.

The time point label, read with the paper, signifies: baseline before first vaccination. Vaccinee samples came from UK trials COV001 and COV002, including a single-blind randomized controlled phase 2/3 trial of AZD1222 (ChAdOx1 nCoV-19) in healthy adults. For TCRbeta chain sequencing, PBMC samples were collected from trial participants at day 0 and at day 28 after the second dose. With regard to this clone: Its antigen remains unidentified. No much larger clonotype is one base removed from it; base qualities were not supplied.

The receptor was isolated from an adult in good health. The sequencing used peripheral blood, collected on day 0 of AZD1222 vaccination.

The CDR3: CASSIPRAVYGYTF. In nucleotide form, the sequence is TGTGCCAGTAGTATACCCCGGGCAGTCTATGGCTACACCTTC. This receptor chain uses TRBV19 and TRBJ1-2, with the D gene not clear enough to name. The germline ends are 11 bases apart after V is trimmed by 2 bases and J by 4 bases. From the cysteine up to the phenylalanine, the CDR3 has a length of 14 residues. The sequence is cut down to CDR3 DNA, 42 bases in frame from base 1. The CDR1 and CDR2 encoded by the germline V gene (reference sequence) are LNHDA and SQIVND.